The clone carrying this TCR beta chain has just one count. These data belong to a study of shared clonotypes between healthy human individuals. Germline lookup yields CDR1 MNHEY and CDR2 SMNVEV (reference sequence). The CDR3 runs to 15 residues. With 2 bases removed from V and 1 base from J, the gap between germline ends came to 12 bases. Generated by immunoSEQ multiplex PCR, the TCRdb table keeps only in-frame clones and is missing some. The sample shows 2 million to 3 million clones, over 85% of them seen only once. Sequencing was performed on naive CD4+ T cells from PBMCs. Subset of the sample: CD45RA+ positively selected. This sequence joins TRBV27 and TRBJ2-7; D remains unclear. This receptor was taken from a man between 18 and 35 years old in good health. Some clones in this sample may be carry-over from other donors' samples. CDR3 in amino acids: CASSLVAAASYEQYF. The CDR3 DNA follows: TGTGCCAGCAGTTTAGTGGCGGCCGCGTCCTACGAGCAGTACTTC.